This TCR beta chain came from a study of T cell responses to AZD1222 COVID-19 vaccine. The assay was immunoSEQ multiplex PCR, and TCRdb's table has in-frame clones only and misses some. The sample contains roughly 160,000 clones, about 92% of which appear only once. Study conclusions and caveats: Baseline seropositivity occurred in only 5 to 7 AZD1222 recipients.

With 2 bases removed from V and 4 bases from J, the gap between germline ends came to 11 bases. The CDR3 length is 15 residues. Germline-derived CDR1 and CDR2 are SNHLY and FYNNEI. Concerning this clone: Its antigen is not known.

Sample: peripheral blood, taken 28 days after the second AZD1222 dose. This receptor was obtained from an adult who received the AZD1222 COVID-19 vaccine. V and J are TRBV2 and TRBJ2-2; the D is unclear. The CDR3 DNA follows: TGTGCCAGCAGTGAACTTAGCACGGTCACCGGGGAGCTGTTTTTT. Its translation: CASSELSTVTGELFF.